This TCR beta chain was identified in a study of cytomegalovirus exposure and HLA in healthy donors. Overall study findings and caveats: According to reports, the classifier identified cytomegalovirus status with high specificity and sensitivity. One later analysis, an examination of the 120 validation repertoires, found that first-cohort TCR clusters tended to co-occur in them. A few chains linked to CMV were shown in vitro to be specific for CMV antigens.

Repertoires were generated with immunoSEQ multiplex PCR, while TCRdb's copy carries only in-frame clones and drops some. The repertoire consists of fewer than 200,000 clones, with around nine tenths occurring once and the leading ten covering roughly 1.5%. A word on this clone: Its antigen is as yet unknown.

Germline CDR1 is MNHNS and CDR2 is SASEGT. The germline V and J ends were trimmed by 1 base and 8 bases, with 8 bases remaining between them. The CDR3 is 12 residues long. The gene calls are TRBV6-1 and TRBJ1-1; D is perhaps TRBD1 (6 bases). The receptor's source is a woman aged 30 to 39 in good health and CMV-seronegative. What was sequenced was PBMCs. In DNA, the CDR3 is TGTGCCAGCAGTGAAGGGACAGAAGAAGCTTTCTTT. Residues: CASSEGTEEAFF.